This T cell receptor beta chain was captured in a study of T cell changes during pregnancy in multiple sclerosis. From germline, CDR1 is LNHDA and CDR2 SQIVND (reference sequence). This CDR3 is built from 14 residues. The J segment lost 5 bases and the V segment lost 5 bases, leaving 7 bases of the junction unmatched. The method was immunoSEQ multiplex PCR; TCRdb's version includes in-frame clones alone and lacks a portion of them. The sample shows about 75,000 clones, about 89% of them seen only once. This specimen was CD4+ T cells from peripheral blood mononuclear cells, taken before pregnancy. The chain combines TRBV19 with TRBJ1-2; TRBD1 matches 8 bases. The sequence was collected from a female donor with multiple sclerosis, enrolled in a pregnancy study. This chain's CDR3 is CASSVPGQEYGYTF. CDR3 coding DNA: TGTGCCAGTAGTGTTCCGGGACAGGAATATGGCTACACCTTC.